The entry below describes one T cell receptor beta chain. Antigen unknown. An equimolar mix of two oligonucleotides served as the beta constant-region primer for TRBC1 and TRBC2. Four rounds of PCR amplified the ligated cDNA using nested alpha and beta constant-region primers plus SP2. From the UMI-ligation and nested PCR reads, TCRdb called clonotypes with MiXCR, one entry per CDR3 protein. The sample has roughly 92,000 distinct CDR3 sequences; 10% to 12% are singletons. This record belongs to a study of naive and memory T cell subsets. Study observations and caveats: In naive cells, over 90% of TCR sequences were seen only once. A few larger clonotypes appeared in naive repertoires, especially CD8, possibly memory cells re-expressing CD45RA.

Trimming removed 5 bases from V and 0 bases from J, with 10 bases in between. Germline lookup yields CDR1 MNHEY and CDR2 SMNVEV (reference sequence). CDR3 length equals 14 residues. The chain uses TRBV27 and TRBJ1-1; D is unclear. Source material: naive CD4+ T cells from blood. The receptor was isolated from a human donor in good health. CDR3 bases: TGTGCCAGCAGTCCCACAGCGATGAACACTGAAGCTTTCTTT. It translates to CASSPTAMNTEAFF.